This passage covers 28 T cell receptor beta chains from one sample sequenced in a study of immune characterization of retroperitoneal liposarcoma. Each CDR3 protein is one row after TCRdb ran MiXCR on the PCR reads. The profile shows some 20,000 distinct CDR3 sequences, 35% to 45% of them singletons. Sequenced sample: blood. The receptors here all came from a male donor with retroperitoneal liposarcoma.

This rearrangement joins TRBV11-3 to TRBJ2-3; TRBD2 matches at 10 bases. Germline-derived CDR1 and CDR2 are SGHNT and YENEEA. V dropped 6 bases and J dropped 2; count of bases not matched to a gene: 5. The CDR3 consists of 15 residues. The CDR3 is CASSPTSGFTDTQYF. CDR3 sequence (DNA): TGTGCCAGCAGTCCGACTAGCGGGTTCACAGATACGCAGTATTTT.

This clonotype was counted only a few times. This chain connects TRBV6-1 to TRBJ2-7; 7 bases line up with TRBD2. The CDR3 extends over 13 amino acids. CDR1 and CDR2 (germline): MNHNS, SASEGT. V lost 6 bases, J lost 3 bases, and 5 bases stayed unmatched. CDR3 residues: CASSPGGSYEQYF. The CDR3 DNA sequence: TGTGCCAGCAGCCCCGGCGGGAGCTACGAGCAGTACTTC.

Only a few counts were recorded for this clonotype. The CDR3 loop reads CASSRTGGNQPQHF. DNA of the CDR3: TGTGCCAGCAGTCGCACAGGAGGCAATCAGCCCCAGCATTTT. This chain uses TRBV12-3 or TRBV12-4 with TRBJ1-5; D may be TRBD1 (5 bases). The CDR3 is made up of 14 amino acids. The V end was cut by 5 bases, the J end by 2 bases, with 10 bases between.

This clonotype was counted at least ten times. The V and J genes are TRBV6-1 and TRBJ2-1; 16 positions match TRBD2. The closer fit of TRBJ2-7 to the DNA end suggests the J call may be wrong. The CDR3 sequence is 17 residues long. CDR1 MNHNS and CDR2 SASEGT come from the germline V gene. Here the CDR3 reads CASSLGLAGGPGNEQYF. The CDR3 nucleotides read TGTGCCAGCAGTTTGGGACTAGCGGGGGGGCCGGGGAATGAGCAGTACTTC.

This clonotype appeared once. The gene calls are TRBV12-3 or TRBV12-4 and TRBJ2-1; D unclear. The CDR3 covers 16 residues. Between the trimmed V and J ends, which lost 6 bases and 5 bases, there was a span of 20 bases. In nucleotides, the CDR3 is TGTGCCAGCAGCGACGTAGGCTATGGGAAAAACAATGAGCAGTTCTTC. Translation: CASSDVGYGKNNEQFF.

This chain connects TRBV12-3 or TRBV12-4 to TRBJ2-1; 7 bases line up with TRBD2. J gave up 4 bases and V 3 bases, and 6 bases lay outside the gene matches. CDR3 length: 15 residues. For the CDR3, the DNA is TGTGCCAGCAGTTTTGGGGGAGGGCATTACAATGAGCAGTTCTTC. It is translated as CASSFGGGHYNEQFF.

The CDR3 loop is CASSADRGAYNEQYF. The CDR3, as DNA: TGTGCCAGCAGCGCCGACAGGGGGGCCTACAATGAGCAGTACTTC. The genes are TRBV7-2 and TRBJ2-1; 9 bases fit TRBD1. The closer fit of TRBJ2-7 to the DNA end suggests the J call may be wrong. This CDR3 is built from 15 residues. Germline V gene sequence: CDR1 SGHTA, CDR2 FQGNSA.

The genes are TRBV11-2 and TRBJ2-5; the match to TRBD1 covers 9 bases. Trimming cost V 0 bases and J 1 base; bases outside gene matches: 3. CDR3 length equals 16 residues. Looked up from germline, CDR1 is SGHAT and CDR2 is FQNNGV. The CDR3 region is CASSLDLTGGQETQYF. The CDR3 DNA reads as TGTGCCAGCAGCTTAGATTTGACAGGGGGCCAAGAGACCCAGTACTTC.

This sequence joins TRBV6-1 and TRBJ2-1, with a weak D call TRBD2 (6 bases). V gave up 6 bases and J gave up 2 bases, with 11 bases separating them. The CDR3 is 14 residues long. CDR1 and CDR2 (germline): MNHNS, SASEGT. The CDR3 sequence: CASREGPAYNEQFF. The CDR3 DNA reads as TGTGCCAGCAGGGAGGGCCCCGCCTACAATGAGCAGTTCTTC.

This sequence joins TRBV27 and TRBJ2-2; 7 bases align to TRBD1. Trimming cost V 5 bases and J 4 bases; bases outside gene matches: 1. There are 13 residues in the CDR3. Germline V gene lookup returns CDR1 MNHEY and CDR2 SMNVEV (reference sequence). The CDR3 DNA reads TGTGCCAGCAGTCGGACAGGCACCGGGGAGCTGTTTTTT. Translated: CASSRTGTGELFF.

At least ten counts were recorded for this clonotype. This chain connects TRBV12-3 or TRBV12-4 to TRBJ2-1; TRBD1 matches at 9 bases. The J call may be faulty, since TRBJ2-7 better matches the DNA end. This CDR3 is 14 amino acids long. The CDR3 nucleotides are TGTGCCAGCAGGAGACAGGGGGGAAACTACGAGCAGTACTTC. Amino acids: CASRRQGGNYEQYF.

The table lists this clonotype with many counts. This chain uses TRBV6-1 with TRBJ2-1; D is possibly TRBD1 (6 bases). The V gene's germline CDR1 is MNHNS and CDR2 SASEGT. V was cut by 6 bases and J by 9 bases, with 27 bases left in between. The CDR3 loop spans 17 amino acids. The CDR3 DNA is TGTGCCAGCAGACCACTTAGTTTGGGGGCTCGATGGAGTGAGCAGTTCTTC. Amino acids: CASRPLSLGARWSEQFF.

This clonotype counts as medium-sized. CDR3 bases: TGTGCCAGCAGTGAAGCTGACAGATACCAAGAGACCCAGTTCTTC. Protein: CASSEADRYQETQFF. The rearrangement links TRBV6-1 to TRBJ2-1, with D perhaps TRBD1 (5 bases). This CDR3 spans 15 amino acids. V was trimmed by 0 bases and J by 13 bases, leaving 19 bases between them. The germline gives CDR1 MNHNS, CDR2 SASEGT.

By share, this clonotype counts as medium-sized. The chain uses TRBV6-1 and TRBJ2-1, with 9 bases identical to TRBD1. With 5 bases clipped from V and 12 bases from J, the junction kept 11 bases outside the gene matches. Germline CDR1 reads MNHNS; CDR2 reads SASEGT. The CDR3 spans 14 residues. For the CDR3, the DNA is TGTGCCAGCAGTAGTCGACAGGGGGGAAGCGGGCAGTTCTTC. This codes for CASSSRQGGSGQFF.

The J gene is TRBJ2-1, the V gene TRBV12-3 or TRBV12-4; 7 nucleotides line up with TRBD1. The junction had 8 bases not matched to a gene; V was cut back by 2 bases and J by 13 bases. The CDR3 consists of 13 residues. CDR3: CASSLRDRETQFF. DNA for the CDR3: TGTGCCAGCAGTTTAAGGGACAGAGAGACCCAGTTCTTC.

Comments on this clonotype: The junction does not match germline at one end; this may be a read error. The chain uses TRBV7-2 and TRBJ2-1; 14 nucleotides line up with TRBD2. Near its end, the DNA agrees better with TRBJ2-7, so the J call may be wrong. The CDR3 has 17 residues. Germline V gives CDR1 SGHTA, CDR2 FQGNSA. The CDR3 region is CASSRGTSGSRSYGQYF. Here the CDR3 DNA reads TGTGCCAGCAGCCGCGGGACTAGCGGGAGTAGGTCCTACGGGCAGTACTTC.

This clonotype has at least ten counts. The CDR3 loop is CASNMWVNGELFF. The CDR3, as DNA: TGTGCCAGCAATATGTGGGTTAACGGGGAGCTGTTTTTT. This chain links TRBV6-1 with TRBJ2-2; D is unresolved. Germline CDR1 reads MNHNS; CDR2 reads SASEGT. The V end was cut by 7 bases, the J end by 7 bases, with 13 bases between. This CDR3 is 13 amino acids long.

This clonotype appeared a few times. This chain joins TRBV27 and TRBJ1-6, with D possibly matching TRBD1 (6 bases). Deletions cut 5 bases from V and 10 bases from J, with 12 bases between. CDR3 length: 13 amino acids. Germline CDR1 is MNHEY and CDR2 is SMNVEV (reference sequence). The CDR3, as DNA: TGTGCCAGCAGTAGGGACACACGGTCACCCCTCCACTTT. This codes for CASSRDTRSPLHF.

J is TRBJ2-1 and V is TRBV11-2; D gene ambiguous. Per the germline V gene, CDR1 is SGHAT and CDR2 is FQNNGV. The CDR3 is made up of 14 amino acids. Trimming cost V 5 bases and J 5 bases, with 13 bases left between them. CDR3 in DNA: TGTGCCAGCAGCCCCACTTCTCCGCACAATGAGCAGTTCTTC. Translation: CASSPTSPHNEQFF.

The chain uses TRBV11-2 and TRBJ2-4; 7 bases align to TRBD2. The CDR3 spans 14 residues. The germline gives CDR1 SGHAT, CDR2 FQNNGV. V lost 5 bases and J lost 13; bases outside the gene matches: 14. Here the CDR3 DNA reads TGTGCCAGCAGCCTCTCCCGGGGGAGGGGACCGCAGTACTTC. This encodes CASSLSRGRGPQYF. The entire variable domain, with the rest obtained from reference TRBV11-2 and TRBJ2-4, is as follows: EAGVAQSPRYKIIEKRQSVAFWCNPISGHATLYWYQQILGQGPKLLIQFQNNGVVDDSQLPKDRFSAERLKGVDSTLKIQPAKLEDSAVYLCASSLSRGRGPQYFGAGTRLSVL.

The chain carries TRBV7-2 and TRBJ2-1; D possibly uses TRBD1 or TRBD2 (5 bases each). The CDR3 has 14 amino acids. CDR1 is SGHTA and CDR2 is FQGNSA in the germline V gene. The ends were cut back, 1 base at V and 12 bases at J, with 16 bases in the middle. The CDR3 here is CASSLVRGSDTQFF. The CDR3 coding sequence is TGTGCCAGCAGCTTAGTGAGGGGCAGTGATACGCAGTTCTTC.

This clonotype was detected only a few times. The chain has TRBV7-2 and TRBJ2-3; TRBD2 matches at 10 bases. The J segment lost 6 bases and the V segment lost 8 bases, leaving 8 bases of the junction unmatched. This CDR3 is 14 amino acids long. The germline V gene encodes CDR1 SGHTA and CDR2 FQGNSA. Here the CDR3 reads CASETSGLWDTQYF. In DNA form, the CDR3 reads TGTGCCAGCGAGACTAGCGGGTTATGGGATACGCAGTATTTT.

This clonotype was counted ten times or more. V usage is TRBV6-1 and J usage is TRBJ1-1; D uncertain. V was pared by 5 bases and J by 0 bases, with 7 bases between. Germline assignment: CDR1 MNHNS and CDR2 SASEGT. The CDR3 covers 13 residues. CDR3 region: CASSRNMNTEAFF. The CDR3 DNA sequence: TGTGCCAGCAGTAGAAACATGAACACTGAAGCTTTCTTT.

The J gene is TRBJ2-5, the V gene TRBV27, with a possible D match to TRBD2 (5 bases). The DNA end is a closer match to TRBJ2-7, so the J assignment may be wrong. CDR3 size: 13 residues. Per the germline V gene, CDR1 is MNHEY and CDR2 is SMNVEV (reference sequence). CDR3: CASSRGRRDEQYF. CDR3 sequence (DNA): TGTGCCAGCAGCCGGGGTCGCCGGGACGAGCAGTACTTC.

This chain links TRBV27 with TRBJ2-3; 8 bases align to TRBD2. The V gene end was trimmed by 3 bases and the J gene end by 4 bases; junction bases not matched to a gene: 6. CDR3 size: 15 residues. Germline V gene data show CDR1 as MNHEY and CDR2 as SMNVEV (reference sequence). CDR3 sequence reads: CASSFSSGFADTQYF. In DNA form, the CDR3 reads TGTGCCAGCAGTTTTTCTAGCGGGTTCGCAGATACGCAGTATTTT.

This clonotype appeared many times. The chain joins TRBV6-1 to TRBJ2-1; D remains ambiguous. Germline loops: CDR1 MNHNS, CDR2 SASEGT. The CDR3 has 14 residues. Trimming cost V 1 base and J 9 bases, with 13 bases left between them. The CDR3 protein is CASSEVVGGFEQFF. The CDR3, as DNA: TGTGCCAGCAGTGAAGTGGTGGGCGGCTTTGAGCAGTTCTTC.

The rearrangement links TRBV6-6 to TRBJ2-7; D is ambiguous. The germline V gene has CDR1 MNHNY and CDR2 SVGAGI (reference sequence). CDR3 length: 15 amino acids. With 0 bases removed from V and 6 bases from J, the gap between germline ends came to 15 bases. CDR3 coding DNA: TGTGCCAGCAGTTACTCGATCAGGCCTCCCCTCGAGCAGTACTTC. Protein sequence: CASSYSIRPPLEQYF.

V usage is TRBV6-1 and J usage is TRBJ1-3, with D unresolved. Trimming cost V 4 bases and J 0 bases, with 10 bases left between them. The germline V gene encodes CDR1 MNHNS and CDR2 SASEGT. This CDR3 has 15 amino acids. The CDR3 DNA reads as TGTGCCAGCAGTGTAGCGACGGACTCTGGAAACACCATATATTTT. As protein: CASSVATDSGNTIYF.